These 16 T cell receptor beta chains were all obtained from the same sample, sequenced in a study of OX40 agonist ivuxolimab in advanced cancers. Clones were sequenced by immunoSEQ multiplex PCR, and TCRdb holds only the in-frame ones, with some missing. The sample records about 73,000 clones, 85% to 90% being singletons. The sample in question was CD4+ or CD8+ T cells sorted from blood, obtained in a trial of the OX40 agonist ivuxolimab. These TCRs come from an adult with an advanced solid tumor such as melanoma, head and neck, liver or kidney cancer.

This chain uses TRBV7-8 with TRBJ1-1; possible D gene TRBD1, 6 bases. The V end lost 5 bases, the J end lost 5 bases, and 9 bases lay between the germline ends. Looked up from germline, CDR1 is SGHVS and CDR2 is FQNEAQ. The CDR3 covers 12 residues. The CDR3 reads CASSQGGTEAFF. CDR3 nucleotides: TGTGCCAGCAGCCAAGGGGGGACTGAAGCTTTCTTT.

The rearrangement uses TRBV5-1 and TRBJ2-7, with D perhaps matching TRBD1 (6 bases). This CDR3 has 14 residues. Germline CDR1 and CDR2: SGHRS and YFSETQ. V was pared by 2 bases and J by 2 bases, with 11 bases between. The CDR3 spells CASSLPGQPYEQYF. CDR3 DNA sequence: TGCGCCAGCAGCTTACCGGGACAACCCTACGAGCAGTACTTC.

This chain links TRBV27 with TRBJ1-2; 7 bases are shared with TRBD1. The CDR3 is 12 amino acids. The ends lost 8 bases at V and 5 bases at J; junction bases unmatched: 5. CDR1 and CDR2 from the germline V gene are MNHEY and SMNVEV (reference sequence). The chain's CDR3 is CASRTGQYGYTF. Written as DNA, the CDR3 is TGTGCCAGCCGGACGGGACAGTATGGCTACACCTTC.

CDR3 DNA: TGTGCCAGCAGTCGGATGACGGGACTATACAATGAGCAGTTCTTC. Its translation: CASSRMTGLYNEQFF. The chain has TRBV6-5 and TRBJ2-1, with 7 bases fitting TRBD2. CDR1 is MNHEY and CDR2 is SVGAGI in the germline V gene. V shed 5 bases, J shed 4 bases, and the junction held 8 bases outside the gene matches. This CDR3 has 15 residues.

This chain uses TRBV5-1 with TRBJ1-3; D not resolved. V lost 0 bases, J lost 4 bases, and 5 bases lay in between. The CDR3 has 13 residues. CDR1 and CDR2 (germline): SGHRS, YFSETQ. The CDR3 reads CASSLGPGNTIYF. CDR3 bases: TGCGCCAGCAGCTTGGGTCCGGGAAACACCATATATTTT. Full variable domain (outside the CDR3, taken from reference TRBV5-1 and TRBJ1-3): KAGVTQTPRYLIKTRGQQVTLSCSPISGHRSVSWYQQTPGQGLQFLFEYFSETQRNKGNFPGRFSGRQFSNSRSEMNVSTLELGDSALYLCASSLGPGNTIYFGEGSWLTVV.

V gene TRBV19 combines with J gene TRBJ1-1; perhaps TRBD1 as D (5 bases). The CDR3 contains 14 residues. The germline gives CDR1 LNHDA, CDR2 SQIVND (reference sequence). Trimming pared 5 bases from V and 8 bases from J, leaving 18 bases between. CDR3 sequence reads: CASSFHPGKVEAFF. In DNA, the CDR3 is TGTGCCAGTAGTTTCCACCCAGGGAAGGTCGAAGCTTTCTTT.

The DNA for the CDR3 is TGTGCCAGCAGCGAGGACAGGGCCGAGCAGTACTTC. This gives the protein CASSEDRAEQYF. The gene calls are TRBV5-4 and TRBJ2-5, with TRBD1 matching over 8 bases. The DNA end is a closer match to TRBJ2-7, so the J assignment may be wrong. This CDR3 region has 12 residues. The germline V gene encodes CDR1 SGHNT and CDR2 YYREEE (reference sequence).

The genes are TRBV5-1 and TRBJ2-1, with 7 bases lining up with TRBD1. The CDR3 contains 15 residues. CDR1 SGHRS and CDR2 YFSETQ come from the germline V gene. Trimming at V came to 2 bases and at J to 5 bases, leaving 7 bases not matched to a gene. The CDR3 spells CASSLLRDSHNEQFF. The CDR3 coding sequence is TGCGCCAGCAGCTTATTAAGGGACAGCCACAATGAGCAGTTCTTC.

The rearrangement uses TRBV6-6 and TRBJ1-3; 12 positions match TRBD1. Germline CDR1 MNHNY, CDR2 SVGAGI (reference sequence). Trimming took 4 bases from V and 5 from J; bases not matched to a gene: 3. This CDR3 has 15 residues. CDR3 nucleotide sequence: TGTGCCAGCAGTTTGGGACAGGGGGCAAGAAACACCATATATTTT. It specifies CASSLGQGARNTIYF.

The chain recombines TRBV5-1 with TRBJ2-1; a weak D match, TRBD1 (6 bases). The CDR3 is 14 residues long. V was shortened by 5 bases and J by 12 bases, with 21 bases between the two germline ends. Germline CDR1 reads SGHRS; CDR2 reads YFSETQ. CDR3 in amino acids: CASRGDIDLSSQFF. The CDR3 DNA is TGCGCCAGCAGAGGGGACATCGATCTCTCTTCGCAGTTCTTC. The full variable domain, rest sourced from reference TRBV5-1 and TRBJ2-1, is KAGVTQTPRYLIKTRGQQVTLSCSPISGHRSVSWYQQTPGQGLQFLFEYFSETQRNKGNFPGRFSGRQFSNSRSEMNVSTLELGDSALYLCASRGDIDLSSQFFGPGTRLTVL.

The chain has TRBV5-6 and TRBJ1-5, with a weak D call TRBD1 (6 bases). Per the germline V gene, CDR1 is SGHDT and CDR2 is YYEEEE. Between the trimmed V and J ends, which lost 0 bases and 5 bases, there was a span of 12 bases. CDR3 size: 15 residues. For the CDR3, the DNA is TGTGCCAGCAGCTTGGGCGACAGGTCCTATCAGCCCCAGCATTTT. Translated, it gives CASSLGDRSYQPQHF.

The J gene is TRBJ1-1, the V gene TRBV19; perhaps TRBD1 as D (5 bases). Germline V gives CDR1 LNHDA, CDR2 SQIVND (reference sequence). The CDR3 is 14 amino acids. The V end was cut by 6 bases, the J end by 3 bases, with 14 bases between. The CDR3 bases are TGTGCCAGTAGAGGGACCGGACGGGACACTGAAGCTTTCTTT. Amino acids: CASRGTGRDTEAFF.

The CDR3 DNA is TGTGCTAGTGGTTTGGGGGGGAGCACTGAAGCTTTCTTT. The encoded protein is CASGLGGSTEAFF. The chain uses TRBV12-5 and TRBJ1-1; TRBD1 might be the D (5 bases). The CDR3 totals 13 residues. Germline V gene lookup returns CDR1 LGHNT and CDR2 FRNRAP. Trimming cost V 1 base and J 4 bases, with 7 bases left between them.

The V gene is TRBV4-1, the J gene TRBJ1-4; perhaps TRBD1 as D (5 bases). CDR1 is MGHRA, CDR2 YSYEKL, per germline. V lost 2 bases and J lost 8, with 15 bases in between. CDR3 size: 15 residues. CDR3 DNA sequence: TGCGCCAGCAGCCAACCTCGGGAAAAGGGGGAAAAACTGTTTTTT. This gives the protein CASSQPREKGEKLFF.

V and J are TRBV5-1 and TRBJ1-3, with no clear D. CDR3 length equals 17 residues. The germline CDR1 and CDR2 sequences are SGHRS and YFSETQ. Trimming cost V 4 bases and J 1 base, with 18 bases left between them. The CDR3 is CASSVGLGDSSGNTIYF. CDR3 in DNA: TGCGCCAGCAGCGTTGGCTTGGGAGACTCATCTGGAAACACCATATATTTT.

The sample holds one count of this clone. J is TRBJ2-7 and V is TRBV9; 10 bases are shared with TRBD2. This CDR3 has 16 residues. Germline V gene data show CDR1 as SGDLS and CDR2 as YYNGEE. Losses at the gene ends were 0 bases for V and 0 bases for J; bases not matched to a gene: 3. CDR3 region: CASSVDASGSSYEQYF. CDR3 sequence (DNA): TGTGCCAGCAGCGTAGACGCTAGCGGGAGCTCCTACGAGCAGTACTTC.